The next 4 T cell receptor beta chains were all read from a single sample in a study of cytomegalovirus exposure and HLA in healthy donors. The study ran its PCR with 60 Vbeta and 13 Jbeta primers. Only in-frame clones appear in the TCRdb table, and some are missing; sequencing was by immunoSEQ multiplex PCR. The sample yields tens of thousands of clones, 80% seen once. The sequenced sample consisted of PBMCs. Receptor source: a male donor in good health and CMV-seronegative.

On this clone: Mismatch with germline at one junction end may stem from a read error. The rearrangement uses TRBV7-9 and TRBJ2-7; TRBD1 agrees at 9 bases. The germline V gene has CDR1 SEHNR and CDR2 FQNEAQ (reference sequence). The CDR3 extends over 16 amino acids. CDR3 sequence: CSSSPTSGQGTYEQYF. CDR3 bases: TGTTCCAGCAGCCCGACTTCGGGACAGGGTACCTACGAGCAGTACTTC.

The chain has TRBV9 and TRBJ1-3; D gene uncertain. The V end lost 4 bases, the J end lost 3 bases, and 14 bases lay between the germline ends. This CDR3 is built from 15 residues. Germline V lookup: CDR1 SGDLS, CDR2 YYNGEE. The CDR3 loop is CASSQEAAGGNTIYF. The DNA of the CDR3 is TGTGCCAGCAGCCAGGAAGCGGCTGGTGGAAACACCATATATTTT.

The chain combines TRBV2 with TRBJ1-3; 7 nucleotides align to TRBD1. The trim removed 3 bases at V and 0 bases at J, leaving 5 bases unmatched. Germline CDR1 and CDR2: SNHLY and FYNNEI. The CDR3 contains 16 residues. The CDR3 DNA reads as TGTGCCAGCAGTGAGGGGACAGAGTACTCTGGAAACACCATATATTTT. This sequence encodes CASSEGTEYSGNTIYF.

The chain employs TRBV6-6 and TRBJ2-7, with 7 positions matching TRBD2. The CDR3 totals 13 residues. Germline-derived CDR1 and CDR2 are MNHNY and SVGAGI (reference sequence). J gave up 3 bases and V 6 bases, and 5 bases lay outside the gene matches. In DNA form, the CDR3 reads TGTGCCAGCAGGGTGCGGGAGATCTACGAGCAGTACTTC. It is translated as CASRVREIYEQYF.